This T cell receptor beta chain comes out of a study of cytomegalovirus exposure and HLA in healthy donors. Study outcomes and limitations: Presence/absence results assume similar sequencing depth per donor, which may not hold. Earlier analysis looked at TCR beta V segments, and most were productive about 90% or about 30% of the time.

With respect to this clone: Its antigen is not identified.

The length of the CDR3 is 12 residues. The germline V gene encodes CDR1 MDHEN and CDR2 SYDVKM. With 10 bases removed from V and 9 bases from J, the gap between germline ends came to 19 bases. Amplification used 60 Vbeta primers and 13 Jbeta primers. The assay was immunoSEQ multiplex PCR, and TCRdb's table has in-frame clones only and misses some. This sample has under 200,000 clones, with about 80% found just once. This receptor was taken from a man younger than 45 in good health and CMV-seronegative. Source material: PBMCs. V is TRBV28 and J is TRBJ2-7, with D uncertain. CDR3 nucleotide sequence: TGTGCCACCACTACGTTAGTACGTTTGCAGTACTTC. It specifies CATTTLVRLQYF.